Only one count was recorded for the clone carrying this T cell receptor (beta chain). Germline CDR1 and CDR2: SGDLS and YYNGEE. With 4 bases removed from V and 5 bases from J, the gap between germline ends came to 19 bases. CDR3 length: 15 residues. The entry originates in a study of sequential checkpoint blockade in melanoma. Study at large: Patients were randomized 1:1 to nivolumab-then-ipilimumab or ipilimumab-then-nivolumab first-line. Each arm's sequence ended with maintenance nivolumab.

As for treatment: randomized to nivolumab then ipilimumab (arm A) or the reverse (arm B). No patient had prior DNA-damaging chemotherapy. Live CD3+CD8+ CD19− CD56− cells were sorted from PBMCs. TCRdb keeps only in-frame clones here, not all; method: immunoSEQ multiplex PCR. Here the sample spans some 21,000 clones, roughly 82% being singletons. This sequence joins TRBV9 and TRBJ2-7, with D possibly being TRBD1 (7 bases). The sequence was obtained from a human donor with melanoma. The material sequenced was CD8+ T cells sorted from blood (inferred from file names), taken from a patient given nivolumab and ipilimumab in sequence. In DNA, the CDR3 is TGTGCCAGCAGCCCCCAGGGGGGAAAGGTGAACGAGCAGTACTTC. It yields the protein CASSPQGGKVNEQYF.